This T cell receptor (beta chain) came from a study of T cells in Graves' hyperthyroidism and ophthalmopathy. TCR beta CDR3 regions were amplified from RNA transcripts. HTBI primers were employed in a first-round RT-PCR of the TCR CDR3. TCRdb passed the multiplex PCR reads through MiXCR, listing each CDR3 protein once. Here the sample spans 500,000 to 650,000 distinct CDR3 sequences, approximately 15% being singletons. There are many counts of this clonotype. Its target is not known. This CDR3 comprises 16 residues. CDR1 is SGHVS and CDR2 is FQNEAQ in the germline V gene. The J segment lost 5 bases and the V segment lost 2 bases, leaving 6 bases of the junction unmatched. Isolation of PBMCs was performed on around 9.7 ml fresh peripheral blood. Findings of the study overall: Among clonotypes expanded in thyroid above 0.001, most were also found in blood.

The origin of this receptor is a woman aged 45-60 years with Graves' ophthalmopathy. V is TRBV7-8 and J is TRBJ2-5; the match to TRBD1 covers 12 bases. Sequenced sample: blood. CDR3 nucleotide sequence: TGTGCCAGCAGCTTACCCGGGACAGGGGGCGAGGAGACCCAGTACTTC. Protein sequence: CASSLPGTGGEETQYF.